This TCR beta chain was sequenced for a study of cytomegalovirus exposure and HLA in healthy donors. The CDR3 spans 13 residues. Germline-derived CDR1 and CDR2 are WNHNN and SYGVQD (reference sequence). V was clipped by 2 bases and J by 1 base, with 4 bases between them. PCR was performed using 60 Vbeta and 13 Jbeta primers. Method: immunoSEQ multiplex PCR; TCRdb's copy keeps in-frame clones and lacks some. The sample shows some 200,000 clones, roughly four fifths of them seen only once. The sequenced sample consisted of PBMCs. The receptor was derived from a woman in her 30s in good health and CMV-seronegative. The chain links TRBV10-1 to TRBJ2-3; D not certain. The CDR3 sequence is CASSEPGTDTQYF. Written as DNA, the CDR3 is TGCGCCAGCAGTGAGCCCGGCACAGATACGCAGTATTTT.